The rows below give T cell receptor beta chains drawn from one sample of a study of T cell repertoires and Cas9 in healthy adults. The data were produced by immunoSEQ multiplex PCR, yet TCRdb's version contains in-frame clones alone and is incomplete. The sample lists around 20,000 clones, more than 80% occurring once. The sequenced material came from CD4+ effector T cells (CD127+, CD25-, CD137-, CD154-) from PBMCs; culture status not recorded. The receptor set was obtained from a human donor in good health. Each CDR3 is given with its conserved first and last residue. The D gene is left open where the match is weak. Clone size is given for some rows only: seen once, a few or many times, or a class if the clone is expanded.

TRBV5-1,NA,TRBD1,CASSLTGTNTGELFF
TRBV21-1,NA,NA,CASRKSGRKANEQFF
TRBV14,NA,NA,CASSQDPRYNEQFF
TRBV5-4,NA,TRBD1,CATGQGKTADTQYF
TRBV7-9,NA,NA,CASSSGTPERSGYTF
TRBV28,NA,TRBD2,CASSSHLAGSSYNEQFF
TRBV10-3,few,NA,CAISATEGANVLTF
TRBV6-1,few,TRBD2,CASSELAGGYNEQFF
TRBV5-1,once,NA,CASSLGRGTDTQYF
TRBV7-2,NA,TRBD2,CASSLAMTSGTDTQYF
TRBV27,NA,NA,CASSFPNLLGELFF